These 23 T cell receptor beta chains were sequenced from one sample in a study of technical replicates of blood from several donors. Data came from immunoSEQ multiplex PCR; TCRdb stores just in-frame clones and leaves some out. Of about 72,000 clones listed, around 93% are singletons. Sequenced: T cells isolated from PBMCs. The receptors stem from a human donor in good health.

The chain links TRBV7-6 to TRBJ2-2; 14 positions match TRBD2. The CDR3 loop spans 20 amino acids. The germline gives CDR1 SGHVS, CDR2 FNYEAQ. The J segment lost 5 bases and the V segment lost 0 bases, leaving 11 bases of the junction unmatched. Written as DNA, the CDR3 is TGTGCCAGCAGCTTAGCAACGGGACTAGCGGGAGTCGTGCCGACCGGGGAGCTGTTTTTT. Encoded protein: CASSLATGLAGVVPTGELFF.

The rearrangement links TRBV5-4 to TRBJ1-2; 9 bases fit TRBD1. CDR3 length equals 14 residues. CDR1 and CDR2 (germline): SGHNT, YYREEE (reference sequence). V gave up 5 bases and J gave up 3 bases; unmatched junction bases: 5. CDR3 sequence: CASSWGQGHYGYTF. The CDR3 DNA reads TGTGCCAGCAGTTGGGGACAGGGTCACTATGGCTACACCTTC.

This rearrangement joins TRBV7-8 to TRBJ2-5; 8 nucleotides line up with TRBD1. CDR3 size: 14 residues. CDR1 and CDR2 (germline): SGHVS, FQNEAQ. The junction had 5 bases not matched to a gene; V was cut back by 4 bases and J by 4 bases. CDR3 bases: TGTGCCAGCAGCTCAGTCACAGGGGGAGAGACCCAGTACTTC. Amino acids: CASSSVTGGETQYF.

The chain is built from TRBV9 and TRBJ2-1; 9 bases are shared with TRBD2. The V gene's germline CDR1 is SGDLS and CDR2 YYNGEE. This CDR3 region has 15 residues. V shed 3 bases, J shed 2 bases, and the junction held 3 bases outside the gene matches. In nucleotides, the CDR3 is TGTGCCAGCAGCGGGAGCGGGAGGCCCTACAATGAGCAGTTCTTC. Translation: CASSGSGRPYNEQFF.

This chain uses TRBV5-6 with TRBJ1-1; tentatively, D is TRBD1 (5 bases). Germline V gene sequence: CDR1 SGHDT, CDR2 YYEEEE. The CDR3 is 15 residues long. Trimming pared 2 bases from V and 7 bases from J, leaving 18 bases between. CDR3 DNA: TGTGCCAGCAGCTTACCCATTATAGGGGCCGTTGAAGCTTTCTTT. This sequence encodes CASSLPIIGAVEAFF.

The CDR3 DNA is TGTGCCAGCAGCTTAAATCGGGACAGGGAAGCCGGGGAGCTGTTTTTT. The encoded protein is CASSLNRDREAGELFF. The chain carries TRBV7-2 and TRBJ2-2; 9 nucleotides match TRBD1. Germline V CDR1 and CDR2: SGHTA, FQGNSA. The CDR3 runs to 16 residues. The trim removed 2 bases at V and 6 bases at J, leaving 7 bases unmatched.

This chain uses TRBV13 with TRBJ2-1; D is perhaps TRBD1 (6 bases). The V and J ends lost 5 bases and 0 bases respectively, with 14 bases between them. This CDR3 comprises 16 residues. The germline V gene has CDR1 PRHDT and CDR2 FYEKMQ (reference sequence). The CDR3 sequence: CASSLQLGGSYNEQFF. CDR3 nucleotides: TGTGCCAGCAGCCTTCAACTAGGGGGCTCCTACAATGAGCAGTTCTTC.

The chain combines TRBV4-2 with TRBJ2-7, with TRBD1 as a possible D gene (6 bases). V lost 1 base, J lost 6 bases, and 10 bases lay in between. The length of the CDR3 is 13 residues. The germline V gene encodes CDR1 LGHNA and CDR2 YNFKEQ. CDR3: CASSQAEGGEQYF. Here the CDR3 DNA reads TGTGCCAGCAGCCAAGCTGAAGGGGGCGAGCAGTACTTC.

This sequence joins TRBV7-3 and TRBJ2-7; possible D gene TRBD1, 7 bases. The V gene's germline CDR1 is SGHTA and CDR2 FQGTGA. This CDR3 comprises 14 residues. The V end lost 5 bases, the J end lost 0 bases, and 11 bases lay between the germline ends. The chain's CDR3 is CASSQGGSSYEQYF. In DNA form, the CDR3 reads TGTGCCAGCAGCCAGGGGGGCAGCTCCTACGAGCAGTACTTC.

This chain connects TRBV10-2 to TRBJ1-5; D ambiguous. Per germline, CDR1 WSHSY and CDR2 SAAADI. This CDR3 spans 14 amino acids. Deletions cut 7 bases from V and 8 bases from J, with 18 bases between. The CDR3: CASKAALFSEPQHF. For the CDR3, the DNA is TGCGCCAGCAAAGCGGCGCTGTTCAGCGAGCCCCAGCATTTT.

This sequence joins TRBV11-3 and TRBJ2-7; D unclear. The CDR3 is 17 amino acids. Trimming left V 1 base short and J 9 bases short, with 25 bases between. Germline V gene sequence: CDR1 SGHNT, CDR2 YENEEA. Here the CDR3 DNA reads TGTGCCAGCAGCTTAGTATCAGTTGACTTATATACGTCTGGGCAGTACTTC. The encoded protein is CASSLVSVDLYTSGQYF. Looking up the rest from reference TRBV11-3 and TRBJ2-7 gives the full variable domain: EAGVVQSPRYKIIEKKQPVAFWCNPISGHNTLYWYLQNLGQGPELLIRYENEEAVDDSQLPKDRFSAERLKGVDSTLKIQPAELGDSAVYLCASSLVSVDLYTSGQYFGPGTRLTVT.

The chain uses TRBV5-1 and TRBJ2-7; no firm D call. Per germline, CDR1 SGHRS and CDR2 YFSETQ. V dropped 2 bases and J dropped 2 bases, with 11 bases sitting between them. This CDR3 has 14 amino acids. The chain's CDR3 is CASSFDTATYEQYF. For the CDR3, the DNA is TGCGCCAGCAGCTTTGATACAGCTACCTACGAGCAGTACTTC.

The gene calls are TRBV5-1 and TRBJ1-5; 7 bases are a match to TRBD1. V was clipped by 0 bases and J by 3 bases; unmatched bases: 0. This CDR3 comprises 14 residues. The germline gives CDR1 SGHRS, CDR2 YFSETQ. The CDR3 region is CASSLEGANQPQHF. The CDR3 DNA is TGCGCCAGCAGCTTGGAGGGGGCCAATCAGCCCCAGCATTTT.

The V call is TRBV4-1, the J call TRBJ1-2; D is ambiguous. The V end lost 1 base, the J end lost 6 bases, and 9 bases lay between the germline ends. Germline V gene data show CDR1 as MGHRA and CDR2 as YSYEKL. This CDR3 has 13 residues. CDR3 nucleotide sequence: TGCGCCAGCAGCCAAGTTACGGAGGATGGCTACACCTTC. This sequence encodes CASSQVTEDGYTF.

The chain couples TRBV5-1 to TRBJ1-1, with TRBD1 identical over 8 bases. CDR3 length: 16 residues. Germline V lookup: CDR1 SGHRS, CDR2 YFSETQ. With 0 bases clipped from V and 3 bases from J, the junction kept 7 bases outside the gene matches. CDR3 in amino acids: CASSLDGTGSYTEAFF. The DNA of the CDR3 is TGCGCCAGCAGCTTGGACGGGACAGGCTCGTACACTGAAGCTTTCTTT.

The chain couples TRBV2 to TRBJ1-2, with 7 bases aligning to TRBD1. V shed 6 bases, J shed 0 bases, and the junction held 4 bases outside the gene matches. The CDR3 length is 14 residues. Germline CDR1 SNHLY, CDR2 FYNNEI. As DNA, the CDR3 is TGTGCCAGCAGGGGGGACAGACCTAACTATGGCTACACCTTC. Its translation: CASRGDRPNYGYTF.

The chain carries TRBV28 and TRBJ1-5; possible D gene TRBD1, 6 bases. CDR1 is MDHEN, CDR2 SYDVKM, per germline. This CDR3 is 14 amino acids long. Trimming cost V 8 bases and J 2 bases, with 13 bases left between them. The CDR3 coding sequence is TGTGCCAGCCTACCACCAGGGGGCAATCAGCCCCAGCATTTT. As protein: CASLPPGGNQPQHF.

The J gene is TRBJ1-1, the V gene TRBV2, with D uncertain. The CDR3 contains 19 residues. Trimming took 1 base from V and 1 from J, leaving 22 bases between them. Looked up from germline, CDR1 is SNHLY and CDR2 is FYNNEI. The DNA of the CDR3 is TGTGCCAGCAGTGAAGGTTTTTTTTTCCGGGATGCTTGGAACACTGAAGCTTTCTTT. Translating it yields CASSEGFFFRDAWNTEAFF.

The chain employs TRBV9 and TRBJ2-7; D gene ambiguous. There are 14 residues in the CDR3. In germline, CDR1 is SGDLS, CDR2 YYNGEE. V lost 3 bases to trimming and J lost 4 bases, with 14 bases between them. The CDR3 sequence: CASSGSPSGYEQYF. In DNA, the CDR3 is TGTGCCAGCAGCGGGTCCCCTTCAGGTTACGAGCAGTACTTC.

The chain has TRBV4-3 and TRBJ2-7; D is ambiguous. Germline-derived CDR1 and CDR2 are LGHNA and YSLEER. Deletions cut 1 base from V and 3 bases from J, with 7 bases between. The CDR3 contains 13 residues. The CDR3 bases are TGCGCCAGCAGCCAAGCCAGTTTCTACGAGCAGTACTTC. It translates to CASSQASFYEQYF.

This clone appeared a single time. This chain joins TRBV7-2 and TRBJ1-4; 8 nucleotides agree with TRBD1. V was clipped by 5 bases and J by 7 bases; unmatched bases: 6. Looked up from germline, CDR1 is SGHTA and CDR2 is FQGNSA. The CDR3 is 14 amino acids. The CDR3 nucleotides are TGTGCCAGCAGCGTAGTAGACAGGGGTGAAAAACTGTTTTTT. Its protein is CASSVVDRGEKLFF.

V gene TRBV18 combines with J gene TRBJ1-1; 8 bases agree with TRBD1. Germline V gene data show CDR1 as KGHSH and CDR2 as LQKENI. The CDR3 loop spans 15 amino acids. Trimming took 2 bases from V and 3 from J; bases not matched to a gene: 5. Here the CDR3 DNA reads TGTGCCAGCTCACCAACAGGGGGGGTGGACACTGAAGCTTTCTTT. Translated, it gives CASSPTGGVDTEAFF.

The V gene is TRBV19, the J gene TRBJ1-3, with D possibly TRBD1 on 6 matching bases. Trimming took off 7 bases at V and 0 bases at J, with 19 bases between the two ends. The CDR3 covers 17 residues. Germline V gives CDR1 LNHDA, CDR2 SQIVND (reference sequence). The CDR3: CASTEPRDRRSGNTIYF. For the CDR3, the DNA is TGTGCCAGTACCGAACCCCGAGACAGGCGCTCTGGAAACACCATATATTTT.